The clone carrying this T cell receptor beta chain was counted a single time. This specimen comes from a study of blood T cell repertoires in COVID-19. Produced via immunoSEQ multiplex PCR; TCRdb's table is partial and in-frame only. The repertoire holds more than 60,000 clones, with roughly 86% as singletons. CDR3 length: 19 residues. Trimming at V came to 0 bases and at J to 5 bases, leaving 15 bases not matched to a gene. The V gene's germline CDR1 is LGHNA and CDR2 YSLEER. The receptor was isolated from a man between 60 and 75 years old with acute or convalescent COVID-19. The genes are TRBV4-3 and TRBJ2-3; 9 positions match TRBD2. What was sequenced was peripheral blood. This CDR3 reads CASSQDIPTTSGRRDTQYF. CDR3 DNA sequence: TGCGCCAGCAGCCAAGATATCCCCACCACTAGCGGGCGCCGAGATACGCAGTATTTT.